Listed here are 30 T cell receptor beta chains from one sample, sequenced in a study of shared clonotypes between healthy human individuals. Some clones are missing from TCRdb's copy, which holds only in-frame ones; the method was immunoSEQ multiplex PCR. There are over 2 million clones in the sample; 85% to 95% occur only once, and 0.13% lies in the top ten. Sequenced: naive CD4+ T cells sorted from blood. As for subset: CD45RA+ positively selected. The receptors were sampled from a man in his late teens or twenties in good health.

A single count supports this clone. The chain employs TRBV25-1 and TRBJ1-1, with TRBD1 as a possible D gene (5 bases). Trimming left V 3 bases short and J 10 bases short, with 12 bases between. Per the germline V gene, CDR1 is MGHDK and CDR2 is SYGVNS. CDR3 length equals 12 residues. DNA of the CDR3: TGTGCCAGCAGTGAGCAGGGAAGAGGAGCTTTCTTT. Its protein is CASSEQGRGAFF.

The chain uses TRBV6-1 and TRBJ2-7; 9 bases fit TRBD2. This CDR3 comprises 15 residues. CDR1 is MNHNS and CDR2 is SASEGT in the germline V gene. Trimming at V came to 3 bases and at J to 2 bases, leaving 5 bases not matched to a gene. CDR3 loop: CASSDRTSATYEQYF. The CDR3 coding sequence is TGTGCCAGCAGTGACAGGACTAGCGCAACCTACGAGCAGTACTTC.

CDR3 residues: CASSLETSTGHEQFF. The CDR3 DNA reads as TGTGCCAGCAGCTTAGAGACTAGCACCGGCCATGAGCAGTTCTTC. V usage is TRBV7-2 and J usage is TRBJ2-1, with 7 bases matching TRBD2. The V gene's germline CDR1 is SGHTA and CDR2 FQGNSA. The CDR3 has 15 residues. The V segment lost 1 base and the J segment 8 bases; nucleotides outside the gene matches: 8.

The J gene is TRBJ2-5, the V gene TRBV7-6, with 8 bases that match TRBD2. CDR1 is SGHVS, CDR2 FNYEAQ, per germline. This CDR3 comprises 14 residues. V lost 6 bases, J lost 4 bases, and 7 bases stayed unmatched. CDR3 DNA: TGTGCCAGCAGTGGGCAGCGGGGGTCAGAGACCCAGTACTTC. It specifies CASSGQRGSETQYF.

The V and J genes are TRBV7-3 and TRBJ1-1, with D uncertain. Germline CDR1 reads SGHTA; CDR2 reads FQGTGA. The CDR3 has 15 amino acids. V was cut by 5 bases and J by 2 bases, with 15 bases left in between. CDR3 sequence (DNA): TGTGCCAGCAGCGCGGGCGGGGAGGCTAACACTGAAGCTTTCTTT. Translation: CASSAGGEANTEAFF.

This clone was observed a single time. The V and J genes are TRBV19 and TRBJ1-6; no reliable D call. This CDR3 is 15 amino acids long. The V end was cut by 1 base, the J end by 10 bases, with 14 bases between. Per the germline V gene, CDR1 is LNHDA and CDR2 is SQIVND (reference sequence). The CDR3 sequence is CASSIGGEVGSPLHF. As DNA, the CDR3 is TGTGCCAGTAGTATAGGGGGTGAAGTTGGATCACCCCTCCACTTT. Complete variable domain (other parts from reference TRBV19 and TRBJ1-6): DGGITQSPKYLFRKEGQNVTLSCEQNLNHDAMYWYRQDPGQGLRLIYYSQIVNDFQKGDIAEGYSVSREKKESFPLTVTSAQKNPTAFYLCASSIGGEVGSPLHFGNGTRLTVT.

The V and J genes are TRBV14 and TRBJ2-7; D remains unclear. The germline V gene has CDR1 SGHDN and CDR2 FVKESK. V lost 3 bases and J 2 bases, leaving 8 bases between the germline ends. The CDR3 is 13 amino acids. CDR3 loop: CASSHQATYEQYF. The CDR3 DNA reads TGTGCCAGCAGCCACCAAGCGACCTACGAGCAGTACTTC.

The sample holds one count of this clone. The V gene is TRBV9, the J gene TRBJ2-3; no definite D call. CDR3 size: 16 residues. Germline V lookup: CDR1 SGDLS, CDR2 YYNGEE. V dropped 0 bases and J dropped 0 bases, with 11 bases sitting between them. CDR3 sequence (DNA): TGTGCCAGCAGCGTAGGAGAACGACTCAGCACAGATACGCAGTATTTT. Protein sequence: CASSVGERLSTDTQYF.

The CDR3 nucleotides are TGTGCCAGCAGGGGGGTCAATAGGCTCTACAATGAGCAGTTCTTC. Its protein product is CASRGVNRLYNEQFF. V is TRBV21-1 and J is TRBJ2-1. TRBV21-1 is reported as a pseudogene. The CDR3 has 15 residues.

For this clone: Possible read error: a much larger clone is one base away. The rearrangement links TRBV7-2 to TRBJ1-5, with D unresolved. V dropped 6 bases and J dropped 6 bases, with 9 bases sitting between them. CDR3 length equals 12 residues. CDR1 and CDR2 from the germline V gene are SGHTA and FQGNSA. CDR3 nucleotides: TGTGCCAGCAGTTTATGGGGTCAGCCCCAGCATTTT. Its protein is CASSLWGQPQHF.

The V and J genes are TRBV5-1 and TRBJ1-2; the D is unclear. CDR1 and CDR2 from the germline V gene are SGHRS and YFSETQ. The V end lost 0 bases, the J end lost 5 bases, and 11 bases lay between the germline ends. The CDR3 has 14 residues. The CDR3 is CASSLDLGYYGYTF. DNA for the CDR3: TGCGCCAGCAGCTTGGATTTGGGGTATTATGGCTACACCTTC.

This clone was recorded once. This sequence joins TRBV6-5 and TRBJ2-5; no clear D gene. Germline assignment: CDR1 MNHEY and CDR2 SVGAGI. The CDR3 has 12 amino acids. The V end was cut by 6 bases, the J end by 2 bases, with 7 bases between. The DNA of the CDR3 is TGTGCCAGCAGCCCGCAACAAGAGACCCAGTACTTC. This sequence encodes CASSPQQETQYF.

V is TRBV7-2 and J is TRBJ2-2, with D possibly called TRBD1 or TRBD2 (6 bases each). The CDR3 loop spans 15 amino acids. The V gene lost 5 bases and the J gene lost 7 bases, with 17 bases spanning the gap. Germline V CDR1 and CDR2: SGHTA, FQGNSA. Here the CDR3 reads CASSPQAGEVGELFF. The CDR3 nucleotides are TGTGCCAGCAGCCCCCAGGCAGGGGAGGTCGGGGAGCTGTTTTTT. Looking up the rest from reference TRBV7-2 and TRBJ2-2 gives the full variable domain: GAGVSQSPSNKVTEKGKDVELRCDPISGHTALYWYRQSLGQGLEFLIYFQGNSAPDKSGLPSDRFSAERTGGSVSTLTIQRTQQEDSAVYLCASSPQAGEVGELFFGEGSRLTVL.

This chain links TRBV6-1 with TRBJ1-2, with D maybe TRBD1 (6 bases). Germline V gene lookup returns CDR1 MNHNS and CDR2 SASEGT. The V gene lost 8 bases and the J gene lost 7 bases, with 11 bases spanning the gap. CDR3 length equals 11 residues. In nucleotides, the CDR3 is TGTGCCAGCGGGGACAAAGTTGGCTACACCTTC. This sequence encodes CASGDKVGYTF.

This chain links TRBV2 with TRBJ2-2; D is unresolved. The CDR3 has 13 residues. Trimming stripped 4 bases from V and 8 bases from J, with 11 bases between. CDR1 and CDR2 from the germline V gene are SNHLY and FYNNEI. Here the CDR3 DNA reads TGTGCCAGCAGTGTGCTTTTAGGGGGGGAGCTGTTTTTT. Its protein is CASSVLLGGELFF.

The chain joins TRBV9 to TRBJ2-3; 9 bases fit TRBD2. After removal of 3 bases from V and 5 bases from J, the junction contained 4 bases not matched to a gene. This CDR3 comprises 14 residues. Per the germline V gene, CDR1 is SGDLS and CDR2 is YYNGEE. The CDR3 DNA is TGTGCCAGCAGCGGGCTAGCGGGGATAGATACGCAGTATTTT. Translated, it gives CASSGLAGIDTQYF.

This sequence joins TRBV7-2 and TRBJ2-2, with D possibly TRBD2 on 5 matching bases. The ends were cut back, 1 base at V and 0 bases at J, with 6 bases in the middle. The CDR3 has 15 amino acids. CDR1 is SGHTA and CDR2 is FQGNSA in the germline V gene. CDR3 sequence: CASSLGLPNTGELFF. In DNA, the CDR3 is TGTGCCAGCAGCTTAGGACTACCGAACACCGGGGAGCTGTTTTTT.

The chain employs TRBV21-1 and TRBJ1-2; the table assigns TRBD1, which was not confirmed against the DNA. TRBV21-1 is labeled a pseudogene. The CDR3 spans 14 residues. The CDR3 sequence is CASSKSETEKGYTF. DNA for the CDR3: TGTGCCAGCAGCAAATCGGAGACAGAGAAAGGCTACACCTTC.

V gene TRBV2 combines with J gene TRBJ2-1; maybe TRBD2 (5 bases). Germline CDR1 reads SNHLY; CDR2 reads FYNNEI. The V gene lost 5 bases and the J gene lost 8 bases, with 16 bases spanning the gap. This CDR3 spans 14 amino acids. The CDR3 DNA reads as TGTGCCAGCAGTCTGGACTCCCTGGAGTATGAGCAGTTCTTC. Translated: CASSLDSLEYEQFF.

This chain connects TRBV6-1 to TRBJ2-7; tentatively, D is TRBD2 (7 bases). The CDR3 is made up of 15 amino acids. Germline assignment: CDR1 MNHNS and CDR2 SASEGT. V shed 7 bases and J shed 3 bases, with 19 bases lying between them. The CDR3 DNA follows: TGTGCCAGCACAACGGAGGGAGGGGGAGGCTACGAGCAGTACTTC. This sequence encodes CASTTEGGGGYEQYF.

V gene TRBV7-9 combines with J gene TRBJ2-7; TRBD1 matches 7 bases. Trimming took 1 base from V and 4 from J; bases not matched to a gene: 10. Per germline, CDR1 SEHNR and CDR2 FQNEAQ (reference sequence). This CDR3 has 16 amino acids. Here the CDR3 reads CASSLEGARVGYEQYF. In DNA form, the CDR3 reads TGTGCCAGCAGCTTAGAGGGGGCGCGCGTCGGGTACGAGCAGTACTTC.

V and J are TRBV2 and TRBJ1-1; D remains unclear. Germline V gene data show CDR1 as SNHLY and CDR2 as FYNNEI. V was pared by 2 bases and J by 7 bases, with 8 bases between. There are 12 residues in the CDR3. In DNA, the CDR3 is TGTGCCAGCAGTGAACAGGTCTTTGAAGCTTTCTTT. Translation gives CASSEQVFEAFF.

This clone appeared a single time. The CDR3 DNA reads TGTGCCAGCAGCTTGGACCCTCAAAGGGAGCAGTACTTC. This sequence encodes CASSLDPQREQYF. The gene calls are TRBV5-5 and TRBJ2-7, with D unresolved. Germline V gives CDR1 SGHKS, CDR2 YYEKEE (reference sequence). There are 13 residues in the CDR3. Between the trimmed V and J ends, which lost 0 bases and 7 bases, there was a span of 11 bases.

The J gene is TRBJ1-5, the V gene TRBV7-9, with TRBD1 as a possible D gene (5 bases). Deletions cut 4 bases from V and 2 bases from J, with 21 bases between. CDR1 SEHNR and CDR2 FQNEAQ come from the germline V gene (reference sequence). The CDR3 is 18 amino acids. The CDR3 DNA sequence: TGTGCCAGCAGCTCAGGACAAGCCATGGCCCTAGGCAATCAGCCCCAGCATTTT. Translating gives CASSSGQAMALGNQPQHF.

Points on this clone: Distinct nucleotide sequences in the sample also encode this CDR3. The J gene is TRBJ1-5, the V gene TRBV9, with D tentatively TRBD1 (5 bases). Trimming stripped 0 bases from V and 2 bases from J, with 6 bases between. Germline V gene sequence: CDR1 SGDLS, CDR2 YYNGEE. The CDR3 runs 14 residues. In DNA form, the CDR3 reads TGTGCCAGCAGCGTAGAAGGGGGCAATCAGCCCCAGCATTTT. As protein: CASSVEGGNQPQHF.

The chain uses TRBV28 and TRBJ1-1; D remains unclear. V was shortened by 5 bases and J by 1 base, with 14 bases between the two germline ends. The CDR3 is made up of 15 amino acids. In germline, CDR1 is MDHEN, CDR2 SYDVKM. CDR3 DNA sequence: TGTGCCAGCAGTCATGCCTCGGCGGGGAACACTGAAGCTTTCTTT. It encodes CASSHASAGNTEAFF.

This rearrangement joins TRBV28 to TRBJ1-5, with TRBD1 as a possible D gene (6 bases). V shed 3 bases and J shed 5 bases, with 11 bases lying between them. The V gene's germline CDR1 is MDHEN and CDR2 SYDVKM. The CDR3 is 14 residues long. The CDR3 protein is CASSFGTTYQPQHF. Written as DNA, the CDR3 is TGTGCCAGCAGTTTCGGGACAACCTATCAGCCCCAGCATTTT. Based on the CDR3 plus reference TRBV28 and TRBJ1-5, the full variable domain is DVKVTQSSRYLVKRTGEKVFLECVQDMDHENMFWYRQDPGLGLRLIYFSYDVKMKEKGDIPEGYSVSREKKERFSLILESASTNQTSMYLCASSFGTTYQPQHFGDGTRLSIL.

This chain uses TRBV5-1 with TRBJ1-1; weak D call: TRBD1 (6 bases). This CDR3 region has 14 residues. The germline V gene encodes CDR1 SGHRS and CDR2 YFSETQ. The V end was cut by 4 bases, the J end by 7 bases, with 17 bases between. CDR3 coding DNA: TGCGCCAGCAGCACCCACCGGGACACCCGTGAAGCTTTCTTT. Protein: CASSTHRDTREAFF.

This chain connects TRBV9 to TRBJ1-4; 10 nucleotides agree with TRBD1. The V and J ends lost 4 bases and 5 bases, in that order; junction bases with no gene match: 5. The CDR3 is 15 residues long. The V gene's germline CDR1 is SGDLS and CDR2 YYNGEE. DNA of the CDR3: TGTGCCAGCAGCACAGTGGGACAGGGGAATGAAAAACTGTTTTTT. Protein sequence: CASSTVGQGNEKLFF.

This clone was found a few times. This rearrangement joins TRBV19 to TRBJ1-1; no clear D gene. This CDR3 has 14 amino acids. V gave up 3 bases and J gave up 2 bases, with 10 bases separating them. Germline V gene sequence: CDR1 LNHDA, CDR2 SQIVND (reference sequence). The CDR3, as DNA: TGTGCCAGTAGTATCGTTAGGGTCAACACTGAAGCTTTCTTT. It translates to CASSIVRVNTEAFF.